This entry lists 6 T cell receptor beta chains sequenced from one sample in a study of CD8 T cells in ankylosing spondylitis. Study-wide points: A TCR beta motif of several highly homologous variants seemed to mark ankylosing spondylitis blood.

TCRdb used MiXCR to reprocess the 5' RACE reads, holding one entry per CDR3 protein. The sample consists of about 700,000 distinct CDR3 sequences, around a fifth of them appearing once. No antigen is known for these receptors. Material: blood, either unsorted or a sorted T cell fraction (not recorded which). These receptors were collected from a male donor with ankylosing spondylitis.

As DNA, the CDR3 is TGCAGCGTTGAAGATAGGGGTCTAGCGGGGCTCCCTAGCACAGATACGCAGTATTTT. Translation gives CSVEDRGLAGLPSTDTQYF. The genes are TRBV29-1 and TRBJ2-3; 9 nucleotides align to TRBD2. The germline V gene encodes CDR1 SQVTM and CDR2 ANQGSEA. This CDR3 contains 19 residues. V dropped 0 bases and J dropped 0; count of bases not matched to a gene: 13.

In this sample, this clonotype turned up a few times. The chain is built from TRBV7-9 and TRBJ1-1, with TRBD1 as a possible D gene (6 bases). The CDR3 loop spans 15 amino acids. In germline, CDR1 is SEHNR, CDR2 FQNEAQ (reference sequence). Trimming left V 2 bases short and J 1 base short, with 11 bases between. CDR3 DNA: TGTGCCAGCAGCTTAATCGGACAGCCGAACACTGAAGCTTTCTTT. Encoded protein: CASSLIGQPNTEAFF. Looking up the rest from reference TRBV7-9 and TRBJ1-1 gives the full variable domain: DTGVSQNPRHKITKRGQNVTFRCDPISEHNRLYWYRQTLGQGPEFLTYFQNEAQLEKSRLLSDRFSAERPKGSFSTLEIQRTEQGDSAMYLCASSLIGQPNTEAFFGQGTRLTVV.

J is TRBJ2-1 and V is TRBV6-5; D uncertain. Trimming left V 0 bases short and J 8 bases short, with 8 bases between. The CDR3 sequence is 13 residues long. Germline V gene lookup returns CDR1 MNHEY and CDR2 SVGAGI. The CDR3 loop is CASSYSVSDEQFF. The CDR3 DNA reads TGTGCCAGCAGTTACTCGGTCTCGGATGAGCAGTTCTTC.

This clonotype was seen more than once but under ten times. The chain has TRBV2 and TRBJ2-5, with 13 bases lining up with TRBD2. This CDR3 is 16 amino acids long. Germline V gives CDR1 SNHLY, CDR2 FYNNEI. The junction had 9 bases not matched to a gene; V was cut back by 9 bases and J by 2 bases. The CDR3, as DNA: TGTGCCAGTGACGGAACGGGACTAGCGGGACAAGAGACCCAGTACTTC. Translating it yields CASDGTGLAGQETQYF.

The table lists this clonotype with a few counts. The CDR3 here is CSPELGQLIGETQYF. CDR3 sequence (DNA): TGCAGCCCGGAATTGGGGCAGTTAATTGGTGAGACCCAGTACTTC. The V and J genes are TRBV29-1 and TRBJ2-5; maybe TRBD1 (5 bases). The CDR3 has 15 amino acids. The V gene's germline CDR1 is SQVTM and CDR2 ANQGSEA. Trimming cost V 8 bases and J 5 bases, with 24 bases left between them.

Worth noting for this clonotype: At one of its ends the junction is not consistent with the germline gene, which may arise from a read error. The rearrangement links TRBV7-9 to TRBJ1-1; 7 bases agree with TRBD1. The CDR3 is 15 residues long. Germline values: CDR1 SEHNR, CDR2 FQNEAQ (reference sequence). CDR3 loop: CASTLPPQGHTEAFF. CDR3 coding DNA: TGTGCCAGCACCTTACCGCCACAGGGGCACACTGAAGCTTTCTTT. The variable domain in full, completed from reference TRBV7-9 and TRBJ1-1, reads DTGVSQNPRHKITKRGQNVTFRCDPISEHNRLYWYRQTLGQGPEFLTYFQNEAQLEKSRLLSDRFSAERPKGSFSTLEIQRTEQGDSAMYLCASTLPPQGHTEAFFGQGTRLTVV.